These T cell receptor beta chains were read from a single sample in a study of blood T cell repertoires in COVID-19. Sequencing used immunoSEQ multiplex PCR; TCRdb keeps in-frame clones, though not all of them. The sample holds around 180,000 clones; about 81% are singletons and the top ten take around 11%. Source material: peripheral blood. These receptor sequences come from a woman over 75 with COVID-19, enrolled during active disease. CDR3s include the opening cysteine and the closing phenylalanine or tryptophan. D genes are given only for firm matches. The listing skips clone size in some rows; elsewhere it reads once, few, many or a size class.

len	v_gene	d_gene	j_gene	abundance	CDR3nt	CDR3aa
15	TRBV27	-	TRBJ1-2	-	TGTGCCAGCAGTCAACGGAGCAGCATTCTTTATGGCTACACCTTC	CASSQRSSILYGYTF
11	TRBV20-1	-	TRBJ1-5	-	TGCAGTGCTAGCAGGGGACAGCCCCAGCATTTT	CSASRGQPQHF
18	TRBV4-2	TRBD1	TRBJ2-6	-	TGTGCCAGCAGCCAAGGACAGGGGGTACTCTCTGGGGCCAACGTCCTGACTTTC	CASSQGQGVLSGANVLTF
13	TRBV6-5	-	TRBJ1-1	-	TGTGCCAGCAGTAAACGGGGGAACACTGAAGCTTTCTTT	CASSKRGNTEAFF
14	TRBV29-1	-	TRBJ1-1	-	TGCAGCGTTCCGGGGTCTCTCGGGAGAACTGAAGCTTTCTTT	CSVPGSLGRTEAFF
16	TRBV5-5	TRBD2	TRBJ2-1	-	TGTGCCAGCAGCTTGGTCGCTCTAGCGGGAGGATCTGAGCAGTTCTTC	CASSLVALAGGSEQFF
15	TRBV2	-	TRBJ2-3	-	TGTGCCAGCAAAATTTTTGCGGTGAGCACAGATACGCAGTATTTT	CASKIFAVSTDTQYF
15	TRBV9	-	TRBJ1-4	-	TGTGCCAGCACCTCGATTGGGCAGGGCGGTGAAAAACTGTTTTTT	CASTSIGQGGEKLFF
13	TRBV11-2	-	TRBJ2-7	-	TGTGCCAGCAGCTTAGGCAGGGCTTACGAGCAGTACTTC	CASSLGRAYEQYF
14	TRBV5-5	-	TRBJ2-7	-	TGTGCCAGCACCCCGACAGGACAGCTCTACGAGCAGTACTTC	CASTPTGQLYEQYF
18	TRBV7-3	TRBD1	TRBJ1-2	-	TGTGCCAGCAGCTTAATCCCGGGACAGGGATTTCTTTTTTATGGCTACACCTTC	CASSLIPGQGFLFYGYTF
14	TRBV2	-	TRBJ2-5	many	TGTGCCAGCAGTGAAGTGGCAGGCCAAGAGACCCAGTACTTC	CASSEVAGQETQYF